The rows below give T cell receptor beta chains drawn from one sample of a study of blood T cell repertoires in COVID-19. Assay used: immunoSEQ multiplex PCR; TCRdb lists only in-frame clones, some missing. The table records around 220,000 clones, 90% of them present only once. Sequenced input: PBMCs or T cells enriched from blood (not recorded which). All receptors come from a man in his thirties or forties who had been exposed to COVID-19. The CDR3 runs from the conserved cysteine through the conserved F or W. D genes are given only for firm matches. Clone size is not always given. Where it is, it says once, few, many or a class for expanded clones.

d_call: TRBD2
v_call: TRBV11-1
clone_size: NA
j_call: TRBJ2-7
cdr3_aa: CASSPRGLAGHEQYF
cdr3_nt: TGTGCCAGCAGCCCCCGTGGACTAGCGGGGCACGAGCAGTACTTC

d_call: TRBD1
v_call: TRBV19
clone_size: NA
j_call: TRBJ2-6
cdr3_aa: CASSRVTGGSGANVLTF
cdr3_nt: TGTGCCAGTAGTCGAGTGACAGGGGGGTCTGGGGCCAACGTCCTGACTTTC

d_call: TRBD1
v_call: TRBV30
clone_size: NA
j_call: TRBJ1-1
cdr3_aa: CAWRENRGTNTEAFF
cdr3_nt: TGTGCCTGGAGGGAAAACAGGGGGACGAACACTGAAGCTTTCTTT

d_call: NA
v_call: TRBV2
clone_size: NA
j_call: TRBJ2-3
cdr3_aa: CASGAYLTDTQYF
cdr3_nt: TGTGCCAGCGGAGCTTATCTCACAGATACGCAGTATTTT

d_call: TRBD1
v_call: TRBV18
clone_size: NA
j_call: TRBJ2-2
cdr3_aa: CASVRGQGLTGELFF
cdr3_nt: TGTGCCAGCGTCCGGGGACAGGGACTCACCGGGGAGCTGTTTTTT

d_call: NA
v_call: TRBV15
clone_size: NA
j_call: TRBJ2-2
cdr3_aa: CATSPYGVGGEYTGELFF
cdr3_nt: TGTGCCACCAGCCCCTATGGGGTTGGGGGCGAATACACCGGGGAGCTGTTTTTT

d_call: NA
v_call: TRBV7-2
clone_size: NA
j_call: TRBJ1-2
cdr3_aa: CASSLKGEGMVYGYTF
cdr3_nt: TGTGCCAGCAGCCTCAAGGGGGAGGGCATGGTATATGGCTACACCTTC

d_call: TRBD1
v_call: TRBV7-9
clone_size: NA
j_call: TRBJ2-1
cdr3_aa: CASSPLDRSSYNEQFF
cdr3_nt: TGTGCCAGCAGCCCCTTGGACAGGAGCTCCTACAATGAGCAGTTCTTC

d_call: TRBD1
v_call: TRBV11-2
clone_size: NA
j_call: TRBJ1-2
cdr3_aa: CASSPNRGQDLGNTF
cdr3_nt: TGTGCCAGCAGCCCGAACAGGGGGCAAGATCTCGGCAACACCTTC

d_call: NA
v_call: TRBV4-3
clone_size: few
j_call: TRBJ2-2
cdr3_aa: CASSRTSGNTGELFF
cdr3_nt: TGCGCCAGCAGCCGCACTTCCGGGAACACCGGGGAGCTGTTTTTT

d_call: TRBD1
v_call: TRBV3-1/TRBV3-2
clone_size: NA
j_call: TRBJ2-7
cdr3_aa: CASSPQGDWDSPSYEQYF
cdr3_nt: TGTGCCAGCAGCCCGCAGGGGGATTGGGACAGCCCCTCCTACGAGCAGTACTTC

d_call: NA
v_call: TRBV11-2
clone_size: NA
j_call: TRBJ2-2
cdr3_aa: CASSQTSLGWTGELFF
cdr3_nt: TGTGCCAGCAGCCAGACCTCCCTAGGTTGGACCGGGGAGCTGTTTTTT

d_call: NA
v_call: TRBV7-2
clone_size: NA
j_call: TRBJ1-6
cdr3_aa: CASSSAQHGGRNSPLHF
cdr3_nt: TGTGCCAGCAGCTCAGCCCAACACGGGGGGAGGAATTCACCCCTCCACTTT

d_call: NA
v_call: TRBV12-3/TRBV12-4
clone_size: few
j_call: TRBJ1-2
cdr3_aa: CASSETTYGYTF
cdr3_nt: TGTGCCAGCAGCGAAACTACGTATGGCTACACCTTC

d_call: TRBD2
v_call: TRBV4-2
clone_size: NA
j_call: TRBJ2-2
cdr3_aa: CASSQDQGLAGELFF
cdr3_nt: TGTGCCAGCAGCCAAGATCAGGGACTAGCCGGGGAGCTGTTTTTT

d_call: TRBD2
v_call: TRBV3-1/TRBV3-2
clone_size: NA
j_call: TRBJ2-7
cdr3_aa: CASSQKRGSRYEQYF
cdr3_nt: TGTGCCAGCAGCCAAAAGCGGGGGTCTCGCTACGAGCAGTACTTC

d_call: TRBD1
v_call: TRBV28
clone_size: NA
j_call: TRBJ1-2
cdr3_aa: CASSWAGQGYYGYTF
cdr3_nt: TGTGCCAGCAGTTGGGCGGGACAGGGATACTATGGCTACACCTTC

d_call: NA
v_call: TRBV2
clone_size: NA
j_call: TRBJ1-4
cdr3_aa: CASSDRTGLNEKLFF
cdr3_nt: TGTGCCAGCAGTGATCGCACAGGACTAAATGAAAAACTGTTTTTT

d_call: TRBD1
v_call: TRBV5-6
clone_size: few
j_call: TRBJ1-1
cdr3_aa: CASSTRGRGTNTEAFF
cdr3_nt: TGTGCCAGCAGCACCAGGGGGCGCGGTACAAACACTGAAGCTTTCTTT

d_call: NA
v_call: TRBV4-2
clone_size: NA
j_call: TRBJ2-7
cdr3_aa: CASSQLQESYEQYF
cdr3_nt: TGTGCCAGCAGCCAACTCCAGGAATCCTACGAGCAGTACTTC

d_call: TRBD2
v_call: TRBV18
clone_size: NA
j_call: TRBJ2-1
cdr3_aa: CASLLAGGNNEQFF
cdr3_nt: TGTGCCAGCCTCCTGGCGGGGGGTAACAATGAGCAGTTCTTC

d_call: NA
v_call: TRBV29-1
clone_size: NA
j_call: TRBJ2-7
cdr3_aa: CSVELVSGVEQYF
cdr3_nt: TGCAGCGTCGAGCTTGTGTCAGGGGTCGAGCAGTACTTC

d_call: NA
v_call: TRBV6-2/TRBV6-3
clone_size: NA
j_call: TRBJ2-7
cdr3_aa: CASSYPTSAPSKGYEQYF
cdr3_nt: TGTGCCAGCAGTTATCCGACATCTGCCCCCAGTAAAGGCTACGAGCAGTACTTC

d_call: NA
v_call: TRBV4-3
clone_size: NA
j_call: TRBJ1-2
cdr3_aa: CASSQDSSGGAGGYTF
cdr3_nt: TGCGCCAGCAGCCAAGATTCGAGCGGGGGGGCGGGAGGCTACACCTTC

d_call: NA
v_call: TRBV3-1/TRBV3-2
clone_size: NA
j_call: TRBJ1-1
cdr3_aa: CASSPTRGRGVNTEAFF
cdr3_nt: TGTGCCAGCAGCCCGACGAGGGGCAGGGGTGTGAACACTGAAGCTTTCTTT

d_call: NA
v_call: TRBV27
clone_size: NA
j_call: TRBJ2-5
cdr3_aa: CASSPNRASGETQYF
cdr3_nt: TGTGCCAGCAGTCCTAACAGGGCATCCGGGGAGACCCAGTACTTC

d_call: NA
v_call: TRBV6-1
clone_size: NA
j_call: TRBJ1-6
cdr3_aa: CASSEMGGQNSPLHF
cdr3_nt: TGTGCCAGCAGTGAAATGGGCGGACAGAATTCACCCCTCCACTTT

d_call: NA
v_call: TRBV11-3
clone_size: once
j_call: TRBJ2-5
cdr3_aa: CASSPDSQETQYF
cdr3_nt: TGTGCCAGCAGCCCAGACAGCCAAGAGACCCAGTACTTC